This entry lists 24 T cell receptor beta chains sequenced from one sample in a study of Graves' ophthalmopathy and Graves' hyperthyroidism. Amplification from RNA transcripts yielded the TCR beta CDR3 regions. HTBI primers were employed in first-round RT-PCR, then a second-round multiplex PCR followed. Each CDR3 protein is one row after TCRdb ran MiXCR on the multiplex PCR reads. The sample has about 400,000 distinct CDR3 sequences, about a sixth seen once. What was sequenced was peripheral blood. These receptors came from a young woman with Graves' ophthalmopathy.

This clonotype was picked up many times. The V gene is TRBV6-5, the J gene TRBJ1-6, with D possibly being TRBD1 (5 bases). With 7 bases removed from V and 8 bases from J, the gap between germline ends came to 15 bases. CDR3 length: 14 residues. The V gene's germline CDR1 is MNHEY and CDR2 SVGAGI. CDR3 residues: CASIRGREDSPLHF. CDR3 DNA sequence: TGTGCCAGCATTCGGGGCAGGGAGGATTCACCCCTCCACTTT.

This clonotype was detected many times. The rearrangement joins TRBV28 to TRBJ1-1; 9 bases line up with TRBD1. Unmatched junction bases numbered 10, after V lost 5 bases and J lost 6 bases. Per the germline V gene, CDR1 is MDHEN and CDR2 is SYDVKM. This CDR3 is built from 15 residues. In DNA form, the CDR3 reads TGTGCCAGCAGTAGGGACGGACAGGGGTTCTCTGAAGCTTTCTTT. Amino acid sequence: CASSRDGQGFSEAFF.

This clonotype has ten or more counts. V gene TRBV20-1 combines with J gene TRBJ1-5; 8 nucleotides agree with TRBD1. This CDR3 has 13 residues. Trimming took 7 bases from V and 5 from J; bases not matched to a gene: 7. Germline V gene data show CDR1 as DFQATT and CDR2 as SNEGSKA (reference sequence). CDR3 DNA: TGCAGTGTCCCCGGGACAGGATATCAGCCCCAGCATTTT. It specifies CSVPGTGYQPQHF.

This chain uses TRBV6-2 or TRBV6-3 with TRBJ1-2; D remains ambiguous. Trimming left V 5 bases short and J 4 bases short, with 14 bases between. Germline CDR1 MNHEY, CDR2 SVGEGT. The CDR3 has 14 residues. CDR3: CASSPKTSGYGYTF. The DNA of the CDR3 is TGTGCCAGCAGTCCTAAGACATCAGGCTATGGCTACACCTTC.

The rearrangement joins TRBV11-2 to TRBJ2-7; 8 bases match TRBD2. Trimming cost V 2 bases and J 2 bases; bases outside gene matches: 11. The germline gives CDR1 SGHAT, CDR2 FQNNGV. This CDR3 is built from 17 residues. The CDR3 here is CASSLSVSGLAAYEQYF. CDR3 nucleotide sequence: TGTGCCAGCAGCTTAAGTGTTTCCGGACTAGCCGCCTACGAGCAGTACTTC.

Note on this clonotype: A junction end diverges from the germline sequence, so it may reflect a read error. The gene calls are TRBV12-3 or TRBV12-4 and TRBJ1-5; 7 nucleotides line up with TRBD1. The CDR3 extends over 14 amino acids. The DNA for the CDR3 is TGTGCCAGCAATTTTGGGGCAGGGGGTCAGACCCAGCATTTT. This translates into CASNFGAGGQTQHF.

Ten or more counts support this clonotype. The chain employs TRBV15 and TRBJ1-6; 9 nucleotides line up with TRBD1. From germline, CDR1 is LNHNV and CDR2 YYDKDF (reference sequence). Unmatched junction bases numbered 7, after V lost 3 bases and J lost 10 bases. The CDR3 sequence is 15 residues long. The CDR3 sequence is CATSSEQGARSPLHF. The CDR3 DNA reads TGTGCCACCAGCAGTGAACAGGGGGCGAGATCACCCCTCCACTTT. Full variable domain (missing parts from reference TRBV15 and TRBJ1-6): DAMVIQNPRYQVTQFGKPVTLSCSQTLNHNVMYWYQQKSSQAPKLLFHYYDKDFNNEADTPDNFQSRRPNTSFCFLDIRSPGLGDTAMYLCATSSEQGARSPLHFGNGTRLTVT.

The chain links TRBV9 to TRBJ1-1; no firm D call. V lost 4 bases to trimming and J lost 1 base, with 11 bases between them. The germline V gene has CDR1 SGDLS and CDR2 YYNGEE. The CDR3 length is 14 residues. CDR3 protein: CASSSHPENTEAFF. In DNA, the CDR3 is TGTGCCAGCAGCTCACACCCGGAGAACACTGAAGCTTTCTTT.

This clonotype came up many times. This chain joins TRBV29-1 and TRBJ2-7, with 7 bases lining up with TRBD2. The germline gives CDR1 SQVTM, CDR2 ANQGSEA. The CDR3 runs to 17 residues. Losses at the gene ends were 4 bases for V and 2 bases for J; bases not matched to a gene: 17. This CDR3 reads CSVGGGPPPDGTYEQYF. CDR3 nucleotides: TGCAGCGTTGGGGGAGGGCCTCCCCCGGACGGCACCTACGAGCAGTACTTC.

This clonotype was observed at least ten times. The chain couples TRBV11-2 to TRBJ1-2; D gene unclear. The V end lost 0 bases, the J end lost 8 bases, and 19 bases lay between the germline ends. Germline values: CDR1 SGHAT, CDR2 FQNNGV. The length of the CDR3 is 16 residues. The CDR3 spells CASSLDIRVEGSGYTF. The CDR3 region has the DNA TGTGCCAGCAGCTTAGATATTAGGGTAGAGGGATCCGGCTACACCTTC.

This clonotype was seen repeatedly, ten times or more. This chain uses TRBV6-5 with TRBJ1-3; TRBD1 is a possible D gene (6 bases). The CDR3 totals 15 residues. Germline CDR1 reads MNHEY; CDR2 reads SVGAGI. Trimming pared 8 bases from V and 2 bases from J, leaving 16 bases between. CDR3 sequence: CASSYREGAGNTIYF. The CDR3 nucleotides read TGTGCCAGCTCATACAGGGAAGGAGCTGGAAACACCATATATTTT.

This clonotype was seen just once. This chain's CDR3 is CASSEGELVRSYEQYF. DNA of the CDR3: TGTGCCAGCAGTGAAGGTGAGCTTGTCCGCTCCTACGAGCAGTACTTC. The chain recombines TRBV6-1 with TRBJ2-7, with unresolved D. Germline CDR1 is MNHNS and CDR2 is SASEGT. V dropped 1 base and J dropped 0 bases, with 13 bases sitting between them. This CDR3 is 16 amino acids long.

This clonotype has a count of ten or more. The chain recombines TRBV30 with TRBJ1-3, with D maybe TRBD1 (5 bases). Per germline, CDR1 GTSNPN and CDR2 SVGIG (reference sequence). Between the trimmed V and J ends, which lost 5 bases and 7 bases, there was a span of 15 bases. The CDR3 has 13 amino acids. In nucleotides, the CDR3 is TGTGCCTGGGTGCCGGGACTCGGGAACACCATATATTTT. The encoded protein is CAWVPGLGNTIYF.

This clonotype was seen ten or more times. The CDR3: CASSSPLWGASSYEQYF. Here the CDR3 DNA reads TGTGCCAGCAGTTCACCGTTATGGGGCGCGAGCTCCTACGAGCAGTACTTC. The V call is TRBV28, the J call TRBJ2-7; TRBD1 might be the D (5 bases). V was cut by 4 bases and J by 0 bases, with 19 bases left in between. The CDR3 is made up of 17 amino acids. The germline V gene encodes CDR1 MDHEN and CDR2 SYDVKM.

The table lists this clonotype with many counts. The CDR3: CASRARDRVHEQYF. CDR3 coding DNA: TGTGCCAGCAGAGCTCGGGACAGGGTCCACGAGCAGTACTTC. This rearrangement joins TRBV27 to TRBJ2-7, with 9 bases aligning to TRBD1. Germline CDR1 and CDR2: MNHEY and SMNVEV (reference sequence). This CDR3 comprises 14 residues. V lost 6 bases to trimming and J lost 5 bases; unmatched junction nucleotides: 8.

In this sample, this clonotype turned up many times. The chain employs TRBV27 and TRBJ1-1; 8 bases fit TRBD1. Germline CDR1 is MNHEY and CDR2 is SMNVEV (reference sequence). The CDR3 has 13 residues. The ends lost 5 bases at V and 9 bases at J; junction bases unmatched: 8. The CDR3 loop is CASSPRGLPKAFF. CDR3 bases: TGTGCCAGCAGTCCCAGGGGGCTCCCTAAAGCTTTCTTT.

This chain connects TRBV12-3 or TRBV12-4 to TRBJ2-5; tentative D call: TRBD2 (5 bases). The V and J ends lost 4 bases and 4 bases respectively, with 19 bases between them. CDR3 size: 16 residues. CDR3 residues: CASSYSTASRGETQYF. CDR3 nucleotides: TGTGCCAGCAGTTACTCGACGGCTTCCCGGGGAGAGACCCAGTACTTC.

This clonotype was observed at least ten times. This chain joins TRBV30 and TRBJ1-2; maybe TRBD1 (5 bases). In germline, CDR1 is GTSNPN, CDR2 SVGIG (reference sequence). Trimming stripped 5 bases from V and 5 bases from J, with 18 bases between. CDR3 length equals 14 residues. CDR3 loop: CAWLPTTAIYGYTF. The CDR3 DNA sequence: TGTGCCTGGCTCCCTACGACAGCTATTTATGGCTACACCTTC.

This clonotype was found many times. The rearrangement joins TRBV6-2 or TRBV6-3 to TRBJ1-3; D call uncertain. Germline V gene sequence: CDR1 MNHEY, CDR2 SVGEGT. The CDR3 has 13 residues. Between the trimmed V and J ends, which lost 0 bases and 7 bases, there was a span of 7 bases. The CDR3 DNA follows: TGTGCCAGCAGTTACTCGAGACGGAACACCATATATTTT. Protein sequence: CASSYSRRNTIYF.

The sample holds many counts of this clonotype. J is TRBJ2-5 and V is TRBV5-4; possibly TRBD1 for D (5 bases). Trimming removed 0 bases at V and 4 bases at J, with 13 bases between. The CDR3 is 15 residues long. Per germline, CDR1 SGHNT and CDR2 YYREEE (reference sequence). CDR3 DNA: TGTGCCAGCAGCTTGGGACCGCAAAGGGGAGAGACCCAGTACTTC. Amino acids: CASSLGPQRGETQYF.

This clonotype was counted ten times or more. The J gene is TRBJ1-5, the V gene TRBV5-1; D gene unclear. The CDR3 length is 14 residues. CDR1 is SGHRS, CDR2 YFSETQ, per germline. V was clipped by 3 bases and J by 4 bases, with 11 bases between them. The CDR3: CASSSGELNQPQHF. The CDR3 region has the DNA TGCGCCAGCAGCTCGGGCGAGTTAAATCAGCCCCAGCATTTT.

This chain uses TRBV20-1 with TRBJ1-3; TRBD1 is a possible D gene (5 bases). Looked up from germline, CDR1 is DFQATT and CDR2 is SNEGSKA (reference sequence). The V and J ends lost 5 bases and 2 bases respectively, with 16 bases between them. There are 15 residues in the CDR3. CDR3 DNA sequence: TGCAGTGCTCGGAGCTACGGGACGACTGGAAACACCATATATTTT. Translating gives CSARSYGTTGNTIYF.

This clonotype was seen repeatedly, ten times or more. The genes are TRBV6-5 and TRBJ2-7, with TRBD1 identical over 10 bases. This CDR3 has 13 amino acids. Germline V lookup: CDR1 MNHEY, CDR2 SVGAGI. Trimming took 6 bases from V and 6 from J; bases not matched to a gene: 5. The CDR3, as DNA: TGTGCCAGCAGCGGGACAGGGGTGGGCGAGCAGTACTTC. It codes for CASSGTGVGEQYF.

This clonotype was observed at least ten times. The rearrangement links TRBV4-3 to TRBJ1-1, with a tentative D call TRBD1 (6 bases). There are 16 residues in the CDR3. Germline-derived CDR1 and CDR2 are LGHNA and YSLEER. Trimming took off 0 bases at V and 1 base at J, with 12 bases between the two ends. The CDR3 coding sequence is TGCGCCAGCAGCCAAGAACCCAGGGGATGGAACACTGAAGCTTTCTTT. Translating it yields CASSQEPRGWNTEAFF.